The T cell receptor beta chain described here comes from a study of human T cells and chemical hapten exposure. As for the study in general: Upper back patch tests used 0.01% DPC, scored after 6 days. General study results and limits: With DPC sensitization, TCRs exceeding 1 in 1000 frequency showed no change.

This clonotype was observed at least ten times. No antigen is known for it. The germline gives CDR1 MNHEY, CDR2 SVGAGI. Trimming took 2 bases from V and 2 from J; bases not matched to a gene: 3. This CDR3 is 14 amino acids long. Time point indicated: patch test 1, 2 weeks after DPC sensitization. Stated treatment: therapeutic diphenylcyclopropenone sensitization with weekly scalp DPC. Unfractionated whole blood served as the source for total RNA extraction. Library construction involved attaching unique molecular identifiers to individual cDNA molecules, which allowed quantitative, reproducible TCR counting. TCRdb re-analysed the RACE reads in MiXCR, keeping a single row per CDR3 protein. The data contain just under 350,000 distinct CDR3 sequences, 5.5% to 8% of them singletons.

The sequence came from a woman aged 18-30 years with alopecia areata. Some clones in this sample may be carry-over from other donors' samples. The material sequenced was whole blood, taken in connection with sensitization to the hapten diphenylcyclopropenone (DPC). The chain is built from TRBV6-5 and TRBJ2-7; 7 nucleotides agree with TRBD2. The CDR3 sequence is CASSYGGGAYEQYF. The DNA for the CDR3 is TGTGCCAGCAGTTACGGGGGGGGAGCCTACGAGCAGTACTTC.